This T cell receptor beta chain was recovered during a study of siplizumab effects on memory and regulatory T cells. The CDR3 contains 16 residues. CDR1 is SGHAT, CDR2 FQNNGV, per germline. V lost 4 bases, J lost 1 base, and 15 bases lay in between. Broader study findings: The average Treg-derived proportion among mappable alloreactive CD4+ clones was 65% to 80% with siplizumab versus under 35% in controls.

Note on this clone: Its antigen is unknown.

This table comes from immunoSEQ multiplex PCR, and its TCRdb copy is limited to in-frame clones, with some not included. The sample yields about 85,000 clones, just under 95% seen once. Sequences were obtained from CD8+ T cells sorted from blood. The J gene is TRBJ2-3, the V gene TRBV11-2; D gene ambiguous. The TCR comes from a human donor in good health. CDR3 bases: TGTGCCAGCAGCTCCTACTCGGACCCTCGCACAGATACGCAGTATTTT. It encodes CASSSYSDPRTDTQYF.